The entry below describes one T cell receptor beta chain. This sample is part of a study of somatic mutations in cytotoxic T cells in rheumatoid arthritis. Overall study context: Prior to any treatment and right after diagnosis, patient blood (approximately 33 ml EDTA) was drawn.

With 4 bases removed from V and 1 base from J, the gap between germline ends came to 14 bases. Germline-derived CDR1 and CDR2 are SGHDN and FVKESK. The CDR3 spans 16 residues. Here immunoSEQ multiplex PCR was the method, and the copy in TCRdb shows in-frame clones only, minus some. This sample has around 20,000 clones, with about 81% found just once. This sequence originates from an adult with rheumatoid arthritis. The specimen was CD8+ T cells sorted from blood. The genes are TRBV14 and TRBJ2-1, with D tentatively TRBD2 (6 bases). CDR3 residues: CASSRMNSGSYNEQFF. CDR3 nucleotide sequence: TGTGCCAGCAGCCGTATGAACAGCGGGTCCTACAATGAGCAGTTCTTC.